This T cell receptor (beta chain) is drawn from a study of shared clonotypes between healthy human individuals. Sequencing used immunoSEQ multiplex PCR; TCRdb keeps in-frame clones, though not all of them. The table shows some 2.1 million clones, with over 85% occurring only once. V lost 5 bases to trimming and J lost 3 bases, with 17 bases between them. The CDR3 is 16 amino acids. Germline loops: CDR1 MNHEY, CDR2 SMNVEV (reference sequence). CD8 cells regarded as naive lacked CD45RO, were positively chosen for CCR7, and omitted terminally differentiated effector memory CD45RA+ cells. The sequence was collected from a man in his late teens or twenties in good health. Sequenced: naive CD8+ T cells sorted from blood. V gene TRBV27 combines with J gene TRBJ1-5, with D possibly TRBD1 on 5 matching bases. This chain's CDR3 is CASSPGLGGFNQPQHF. Here the CDR3 DNA reads TGTGCCAGCAGTCCAGGGTTGGGCGGATTCAATCAGCCCCAGCATTTT.